This is a list of T cell receptor beta chains from one sample in a study of beta chain features in type 1 diabetes. The data were produced by immunoSEQ multiplex PCR, yet TCRdb's version contains in-frame clones alone and is incomplete. The repertoire has about 660,000 clones, over 13% of them found once; the top ten carry roughly 0.04%. Material for sequencing was naive CD4+ T cells from blood. All receptors derive from a man aged 18 to 30 with type 1 diabetes. Both conserved end residues are part of each CDR3. The D gene is left open where the match is weak. Size tells how often a clone was seen (once, few, many) or the class of an expanded clone, and some rows leave it out.

few | TRBJ2-7 | NA | TRBV6-1 | CASSHRPYEQYF | TGTGCCAGCAGCCACAGGCCCTACGAGCAGTACTTC
NA | TRBJ2-2 | NA | TRBV27 | CASSNLRAGRKTGELFF | TGTGCCAGCAGTAATCTCCGGGCAGGGCGAAAAACCGGGGAGCTGTTTTTT
NA | TRBJ2-5 | NA | TRBV7-9 | CASSLRRQETQYF | TGTGCCAGCAGCTTAAGGAGGCAAGAGACCCAGTACTTC
NA | TRBJ2-1 | NA | TRBV7-2 | CASSFVGTPSSYNEQFF | TGTGCCAGCAGCTTCGTCGGGACACCTTCTTCCTACAATGAGCAGTTCTTC
NA | TRBJ2-5 | NA | TRBV7-7 | CASSLDQETQYF | TGTGCTAGCAGCTTAGACCAAGAGACCCAGTACTTC
NA | TRBJ1-1 | NA | TRBV5-6 | CASSPGLPRATEAFF | TGTGCCAGCAGCCCGGGACTTCCCCGTGCCACTGAAGCTTTCTTT
few | TRBJ2-7 | TRBD2 | TRBV30 | CAWTSGGLAYEQYF | TGTGCCTGGACTAGCGGGGGGTTGGCATACGAGCAGTACTTC
NA | TRBJ1-2 | NA | TRBV28 | CASSFSRPYGYTF | TGTGCCAGCAGTTTTTCCCGACCCTATGGCTACACCTTC
NA | TRBJ1-6 | NA | TRBV19 | CASSTAAGQIIGSPLHF | TGTGCCAGTAGTACCGCCGCTGGGCAGATAATCGGTTCACCCCTCCACTTT
NA | TRBJ1-1 | NA | TRBV6-5 | CASRQWNTEAFF | TGTGCCAGCAGACAATGGAACACTGAAGCTTTCTTT
NA | TRBJ1-4 | NA | TRBV5-1 | CASRFDGNEKLFF | TGCGCCAGCAGATTTGACGGTAATGAAAAACTGTTTTTT
few | TRBJ2-1 | NA | TRBV7-2 | CASSLGVAARKGNEQFF | TGTGCCAGCAGCTTAGGGGTAGCGGCCAGGAAAGGGAATGAGCAGTTCTTC
NA | TRBJ1-2 | NA | TRBV6-6 | CAARVEEDGYTF | TGTGCCGCCCGGGTCGAAGAGGATGGCTACACCTTC
NA | TRBJ1-1 | TRBD1 | TRBV18 | CASSPSLGTANTEAFF | TGTGCCAGCTCACCGTCCCTAGGGACAGCCAACACTGAAGCTTTCTTT
few | TRBJ2-7 | NA | TRBV30 | CAWTPHRGRRTDYEQYF | TGTGCCTGGACACCTCACCGGGGACGCAGGACGGACTACGAGCAGTACTTC
few | TRBJ2-1 | TRBD2 | TRBV18 | CASSPLAGVGETYNEQFF | TGTGCCAGCTCACCTTTAGCGGGAGTGGGAGAAACCTACAATGAGCAGTTCTTC
few | TRBJ2-1 | TRBD1 | TRBV30 | CAWNRDRGGEQFF | TGTGCCTGGAATCGTGACAGGGGAGGTGAGCAGTTCTTC
few | TRBJ2-2 | NA | TRBV25-1 | CASSELTRAGELFF | TGTGCCAGCAGTGAATTAACCCGAGCCGGGGAGCTGTTTTTT
few | TRBJ2-1 | NA | TRBV23-1 | CASSQSGTWAINEQFF | TGCGCCAGCAGTCAATCGGGGACTTGGGCGATCAATGAGCAGTTCTTC
NA | TRBJ2-1 | NA | TRBV6-6 | CAAQLADYNEQFF | TGTGCCGCACAGTTAGCGGACTACAATGAGCAGTTCTTC
few | TRBJ1-2 | NA | TRBV28 | CASSLVRDTYGYTF | TGTGCCAGCAGTTTAGTCCGGGATACCTATGGCTACACCTTC
NA | TRBJ1-2 | NA | TRBV6-1 | CASSEAHPDGYTF | TGTGCCAGCAGTGAAGCCCATCCAGATGGCTACACCTTC
few | TRBJ1-1 | NA | TRBV18 | CASSPNRANTEAFF | TGTGCCAGCTCACCGAACAGGGCGAACACTGAAGCTTTCTTT
few | TRBJ2-5 | TRBD2 | TRBV7-2 | CASSLAGGKETQYF | TGTGCCAGCAGCTTAGCGGGAGGGAAAGAGACCCAGTACTTC
NA | TRBJ1-1 | NA | TRBV10-3 | CAISESADTEAFF | TGTGCCATCAGTGAGTCGGCCGACACTGAAGCTTTCTTT
NA | TRBJ2-3 | NA | TRBV5-8 | CASSRIRTTDTQYF | TGTGCCAGCAGCCGGATTCGGACCACAGATACGCAGTATTTT
NA | TRBJ2-3 | TRBD1 | TRBV10-3 | CAISAPGQGTDTQYF | TGTGCCATCAGTGCCCCCGGACAGGGGACAGATACGCAGTATTTT
few | TRBJ2-7 | NA | TRBV29-1 | CSVGPRGTYEQYF | TGCAGCGTTGGGCCTCGCGGTACCTACGAGCAGTACTTC
NA | TRBJ2-7 | NA | TRBV30 | CAWRGPNYEQYF | TGTGCCTGGAGGGGGCCTAATTACGAGCAGTACTTC
few | TRBJ2-7 | NA | TRBV28 | CASSISVYEQYF | TGTGCCAGCAGTATTTCAGTCTACGAGCAGTACTTC
NA | TRBJ1-1 | TRBD1 | TRBV5-1 | CASSLGPKTGSTEAFF | TGCGCCAGCAGCTTGGGCCCCAAGACAGGGAGTACTGAAGCTTTCTTT
NA | TRBJ2-3 | NA | TRBV7-2 | CASSSRGATSTDTQYF | TGTGCCAGCAGCTCCCGGGGGGCTACCAGCACAGATACGCAGTATTTT
few | TRBJ1-6 | NA | TRBV2 | CASRAPGDNSPLHF | TGTGCCAGCAGGGCGCCGGGGGATAATTCACCCCTCCACTTT
NA | TRBJ1-5 | NA | TRBV18 | CASSNTDRTQPQHF | TGTGCCAGCTCAAACACTGACAGGACGCAGCCCCAGCATTTT
NA | TRBJ2-7 | NA | TRBV11-2 | CASSLNAYEQYF | TGTGCCAGCAGCCTCAATGCCTACGAGCAGTACTTC
NA | TRBJ1-1 | NA | TRBV30 | CAWSDVPNTEAFF | TGTGCCTGGAGTGACGTCCCGAACACTGAAGCTTTCTTT
NA | TRBJ2-5 | TRBD1 | TRBV2 | CASTVDRGRETQYF | TGTGCCAGCACCGTAGACAGGGGGCGTGAGACCCAGTACTTC
NA | TRBJ2-7 | TRBD2 | TRBV5-1 | CASRSGGIVYEQYF | TGCGCCAGCCGAAGCGGGGGAATAGTATACGAGCAGTACTTC
few | TRBJ1-5 | NA | TRBV7-9 | CASSLEGGPQHF | TGTGCCAGCAGCTTAGAGGGAGGTCCCCAGCATTTT
few | TRBJ2-5 | NA | TRBV18 | CASSGETQYF | TGTGCCAGCTCGGGAGAGACCCAGTACTTC
few | TRBJ1-1 | TRBD1 | TRBV5-1 | CASSWDRANTEAFF | TGCGCCAGCAGCTGGGACAGAGCGAACACTGAAGCTTTCTTT
NA | TRBJ2-5 | NA | TRBV5-1 | CASSPGGGGETQYF | TGCGCCAGCAGTCCCGGAGGGGGTGGAGAGACCCAGTACTTC
few | TRBJ2-2 | NA | TRBV18 | CASSLDGELFF | TGTGCCAGCTCACTGGACGGGGAGCTGTTTTTT
NA | TRBJ2-3 | NA | TRBV7-9 | CASSPTSSDTQYF | TGTGCCAGCAGCCCAACTAGCTCAGATACGCAGTATTTT
NA | TRBJ1-5 | TRBD1 | TRBV4-2 | CASSIRQGANQPQHF | TGTGCCAGCAGCATTCGACAGGGGGCGAATCAGCCCCAGCATTTT
few | TRBJ2-1 | TRBD2 | TRBV7-2 | CASSLAGGRMSSYNEQFF | TGTGCCAGCAGCCTAGCGGGAGGGCGGATGAGCTCCTACAATGAGCAGTTCTTC
NA | TRBJ2-7 | TRBD1 | TRBV7-9 | CASSEAQGNNEQYF | TGTGCCAGCAGCGAGGCACAGGGGAACAACGAGCAGTACTTC
NA | TRBJ2-7 | NA | TRBV6-5 | CASSRSRTNYEQYF | TGTGCCAGCAGCCGATCAAGGACTAACTACGAGCAGTACTTC
NA | TRBJ2-6 | NA | TRBV27 | CASSGKSSGANVLTF | TGTGCCAGCAGTGGGAAAAGCTCTGGGGCCAACGTCCTGACTTTC
NA | TRBJ1-1 | NA | TRBV25-1 | CASITWGDTEAFF | TGTGCCAGCATTACTTGGGGGGACACTGAAGCTTTCTTT
few | TRBJ2-3 | NA | TRBV9 | CASSPHQGTDTQYF | TGTGCCAGCAGCCCCCATCAGGGAACAGATACGCAGTATTTT
few | TRBJ2-7 | TRBD1 | TRBV6-5 | CASAPSGTGAYEQYF | TGTGCCAGCGCGCCATCCGGGACAGGGGCCTACGAGCAGTACTTC
NA | TRBJ2-3 | NA | TRBV18 | CASSPASSDTQYF | TGTGCCAGCTCACCGGCTAGCTCCGATACGCAGTATTTT
few | TRBJ2-3 | NA | TRBV11-2 | CASSLDAGAPDTQYF | TGTGCCAGCAGCTTAGATGCGGGGGCACCAGATACGCAGTATTTT
NA | TRBJ2-2 | NA | TRBV7-3 | CASSRTGELFF | TGTGCCAGCAGCCGGACAGGGGAGCTGTTTTTT
few | TRBJ1-4 | NA | TRBV5-4 | CASSTGVGTPNEKLFF | TGTGCCTCGTCAACTGGGGTAGGGACACCTAATGAAAAACTGTTTTTT
few | TRBJ1-5 | NA | TRBV7-9 | CASSSGGRNNQPQHF | TGTGCCAGCAGCTCGGGCGGGCGGAACAATCAGCCCCAGCATTTT
few | TRBJ2-7 | NA | TRBV15 | CATSRDLQGSYEQYF | TGTGCCACCAGCAGAGATCTCCAGGGCTCCTACGAGCAGTACTTC
NA | TRBJ2-4 | TRBD1 | TRBV11-2 | CASRPNRDRAKNIQYF | TGTGCCAGCAGACCAAACCGGGACAGGGCCAAAAACATTCAGTACTTC